Listed below are T cell receptor beta chains from one sample, sequenced in a study of blood T cell repertoires in COVID-19. Sequencing used immunoSEQ multiplex PCR; TCRdb keeps in-frame clones, though not all of them. The data show about 280,000 clones, less than 90% seen once. Material for sequencing was peripheral blood. The receptors were sampled from a human donor in a cohort sampled during active COVID-19. The CDR3 runs from the conserved cysteine through the conserved F or W. The D gene is left open where the match is weak. The size field is filled for only some rows; it gives once, few, many or a size class.

NA,NA,TRBV7-2,TRBJ2-3,CASSLTQGSSTQYF,TGTGCCAGCAGCTTAACGCAGGGTAGCAGTACGCAGTATTTT
NA,NA,TRBV5-1,TRBJ2-7,CASSLLPGSVYEQYF,TGCGCCAGCAGCTTGTTACCGGGGAGCGTTTACGAGCAGTACTTC
NA,NA,TRBV18,TRBJ1-1,CASSQGGARNTEAFF,TGTGCCAGCTCACAAGGAGGGGCTCGGAACACTGAAGCTTTCTTT
TRBD2,NA,TRBV11-2,TRBJ2-1,CASSFRTSGRAVPPNEQFF,TGTGCCAGCAGCTTTAGGACTAGCGGGAGGGCCGTCCCCCCCAATGAGCAGTTCTTC
TRBD1,NA,TRBV27,TRBJ1-1,CASSWGQGNTEAFF,TGTGCCAGCAGTTGGGGACAGGGAAACACTGAAGCTTTCTTT
TRBD1,NA,TRBV12-3/TRBV12-4,TRBJ1-2,CASGQGLPYGYTF,TGTGCCAGCGGACAGGGCCTCCCCTATGGCTACACCTTC
NA,NA,TRBV20-1,TRBJ2-3,CSARMRDTQYF,TGCAGTGCTAGAATGAGGGATACGCAGTATTTT
TRBD2,NA,TRBV5-4,TRBJ2-3,CASRPQGGPLDTQYF,TGTGCCAGCCGCCCTCAGGGAGGGCCATTAGATACGCAGTATTTT
TRBD2,NA,TRBV6-2/TRBV6-3,TRBJ2-1,CASSYRGAGEFF,TGTGCCAGCAGTTACCGAGGAGCGGGAGAGTTCTTC
TRBD1,NA,TRBV11-2,TRBJ1-1,CASSPDRVNTEAFF,TGTGCCAGCAGCCCAGACAGGGTGAACACTGAAGCTTTCTTT
TRBD2,NA,TRBV27,TRBJ2-1,CASSLSGTTPTEQFF,TGTGCCAGCAGTTTATCCGGGACTACCCCCACTGAGCAGTTCTTC
TRBD2,once,TRBV6-6,TRBJ2-2,CASSEREGFTGELFF,TGTGCCAGCAGCGAGCGGGAGGGCTTCACCGGGGAGCTGTTTTTT
NA,NA,TRBV7-2,TRBJ1-2,CASSGGGSNYGYTF,TGTGCCAGCAGCGGCGGGGGCTCTAACTATGGCTACACCTTC
NA,NA,TRBV5-1,TRBJ2-2,CATMTGPSSLVLFF,TGCGCCACAATGACAGGCCCATCATCCCTGGTGCTGTTTTTT
NA,NA,TRBV6-1,TRBJ2-3,CASSESTIGATDTQYF,TGTGCCAGCAGTGAGTCCACTATAGGAGCCACAGATACGCAGTATTTT
TRBD2,NA,TRBV7-8,TRBJ2-2,CASSLTSVNTGELFF,TGTGCCAGCAGCCTGACTAGCGTGAACACCGGGGAGCTGTTTTTT
TRBD2,NA,TRBV5-1,TRBJ2-1,CASSLAPTSGGRNEQFF,TGCGCCAGCAGCTTGGCCCCCACTAGCGGGGGCCGGAATGAGCAGTTCTTC
NA,NA,TRBV4-1,TRBJ2-3,CASSQSRRVYTQYF,TGCGCCAGCAGCCAATCCCGGAGGGTTTATACGCAGTATTTT
NA,NA,TRBV28,TRBJ2-6,CASSPHSGANVLTF,TGTGCCAGCAGTCCACACTCTGGGGCCAACGTCCTGACTTTC
TRBD1,NA,TRBV24-1,TRBJ2-3,CATSDGRDREDTQYF,TGTGCCACCAGTGATGGCCGGGACAGGGAAGATACGCAGTATTTT
TRBD2,NA,TRBV9,TRBJ2-1,CASSPTSGVWDGSYNEQFF,TGTGCCAGCAGCCCCACTAGCGGGGTGTGGGATGGCTCCTACAATGAGCAGTTCTTC
NA,NA,TRBV12-3/TRBV12-4,TRBJ1-1,CASSLKRNTEAFF,TGTGCCAGCAGTCTCAAGAGGAACACTGAAGCTTTCTTT
TRBD2,NA,TRBV6-1,TRBJ2-1,CASSESGGDPNEQFF,TGTGCCAGCAGTGAAAGCGGGGGCGATCCCAATGAGCAGTTCTTC
NA,NA,TRBV6-2/TRBV6-3,TRBJ2-7,CASSHRSVSGSYEQYF,TGTGCCAGCAGTCATCGGTCGGTGAGCGGCTCCTACGAGCAGTACTTC
NA,NA,TRBV12-5,TRBJ2-1,CASGPTLQVNEQFF,TGTGCTAGTGGTCCAACTCTCCAGGTCAATGAGCAGTTCTTC
NA,NA,TRBV6-5,TRBJ1-5,CASGNLNQPQHF,TGTGCCAGCGGCAATCTCAATCAGCCCCAGCATTTT
TRBD1,NA,TRBV5-1,TRBJ2-5,CASGSGTGTETQYF,TGCGCCAGCGGATCCGGGACAGGGACAGAGACCCAGTACTTC
NA,NA,TRBV27,TRBJ2-5,CASRPRQRQETQYF,TGTGCCAGCAGACCACGACAGCGACAAGAGACCCAGTACTTC
TRBD2,NA,TRBV5-4,TRBJ2-7,CAIRRTSGTTPFSEQYF,TGTGCCATTAGACGGACTAGCGGGACTACTCCCTTCTCCGAGCAGTACTTC
NA,NA,TRBV5-1,TRBJ1-4,CASRSTATNEKLFF,TGCGCCAGCAGATCGACAGCAACTAATGAAAAACTGTTTTTT
NA,NA,TRBV5-3,TRBJ1-3,CARSLVNLGNTIYF,TGTGCCAGAAGCTTGGTTAATCTGGGAAACACCATATATTTT
NA,once,TRBV7-2,TRBJ1-2,CASSSYTGRGYTF,TGTGCCAGCAGCTCCTACACAGGGAGAGGCTACACCTTC
TRBD1,NA,TRBV19,TRBJ1-5,CASSDRDSNQPQHF,TGTGCCAGTAGTGACAGGGACAGCAATCAGCCCCAGCATTTT
TRBD1,NA,TRBV7-2,TRBJ1-1,CANSPRTGFGRNTEAFF,TGTGCCAACAGCCCACGGACAGGCTTTGGGAGGAACACTGAAGCTTTCTTT
TRBD1,NA,TRBV5-6,TRBJ2-7,CASSSGTGSYEQYF,TGTGCCAGCAGTTCCGGGACAGGGTCCTACGAGCAGTACTTC
NA,NA,TRBV7-8,TRBJ1-1,CASSSPGKAFF,TGTGCCAGCAGCTCTCCAGGGAAAGCTTTCTTT
TRBD1,few,TRBV28,TRBJ1-1,CASSTRQGRTDTEAFF,TGTGCCAGCAGTACACGACAGGGACGGACGGACACTGAAGCTTTCTTT
TRBD2,NA,TRBV4-2,TRBJ2-7,CASSQVVGTTYEQYF,TGTGCCAGCAGCCAAGTGGTGGGGACTACCTACGAGCAGTACTTC
NA,NA,TRBV11-2,TRBJ1-5,CASSLVGGVNQPQHF,TGTGCCAGCAGCTTAGTTGGGGGGGTCAACCAGCCCCAGCATTTT
TRBD2,NA,TRBV27,TRBJ2-1,CASSSPGLATGSSYNEQFF,TGTGCCAGCAGTTCCCCGGGACTAGCGACCGGGAGCTCCTACAATGAGCAGTTCTTC
TRBD2,NA,TRBV10-3,TRBJ2-2,CAIRSSGRDTGELFF,TGTGCCATCAGATCTAGCGGGAGGGACACCGGGGAGCTGTTTTTT
TRBD2,NA,TRBV5-4,TRBJ2-2,CASSLAGGRVTGELFF,TGTGCCAGCAGCTTGGCCGGCGGGAGGGTTACCGGGGAGCTGTTTTTT
NA,NA,TRBV19,TRBJ1-3,CASNDRGAPGNTIYF,TGTGCCAGTAACGACCGGGGGGCGCCTGGAAACACCATATATTTT
TRBD1,NA,TRBV5-1,TRBJ2-2,CASRPGTANTGELFF,TGCGCCAGCCGACCCGGGACAGCGAACACCGGGGAGCTGTTTTTT
TRBD2,NA,TRBV4-1,TRBJ2-5,CASSGRAQETQYF,TGCGCCAGCAGCGGGAGGGCCCAAGAGACCCAGTACTTC
NA,few,TRBV29-1,TRBJ1-1,CSVGPRLNTEAFF,TGCAGCGTTGGACCCAGGTTGAACACTGAAGCTTTCTTT
NA,few,TRBV3-1/TRBV3-2,TRBJ2-1,CASSPRRDEQFF,TGTGCCAGCAGTCCCCGGAGGGATGAGCAGTTCTTC
TRBD2,NA,TRBV3-1/TRBV3-2,TRBJ2-1,CASSQVGSGRGSNEQFF,TGTGCCAGCAGCCAAGTTGGTAGCGGGAGGGGGTCCAATGAGCAGTTCTTC
NA,NA,TRBV7-8,TRBJ2-3,CASSLRQISTDTQYF,TGTGCCAGCAGCCTCAGACAGATAAGCACAGATACGCAGTATTTT
NA,NA,TRBV28,TRBJ2-5,CASTTRGLTQYF,TGTGCCAGCACGACACGGGGGTTGACCCAGTACTTC
NA,NA,TRBV30,TRBJ1-3,CAWTPVNSGNTIYF,TGTGCCTGGACTCCAGTCAACTCTGGAAACACCATATATTTT
TRBD2,NA,TRBV5-4,TRBJ2-3,CASGGENTDTQYF,TGTGCCAGCGGGGGGGAGAACACAGATACGCAGTATTTT
TRBD2,NA,TRBV4-2,TRBJ2-5,CASSPGSGSQETQYF,TGTGCCAGCAGCCCCGGTAGCGGGAGCCAAGAGACCCAGTACTTC
TRBD1,NA,TRBV5-1,TRBJ2-7,CASSLVTGQSYEQYF,TGCGCCAGCAGCTTGGTAACGGGACAGTCCTACGAGCAGTACTTC
NA,once,TRBV27,TRBJ2-1,CASSLRGYNEQFF,TGTGCCAGCAGTTTACGGGGTTACAATGAGCAGTTCTTC